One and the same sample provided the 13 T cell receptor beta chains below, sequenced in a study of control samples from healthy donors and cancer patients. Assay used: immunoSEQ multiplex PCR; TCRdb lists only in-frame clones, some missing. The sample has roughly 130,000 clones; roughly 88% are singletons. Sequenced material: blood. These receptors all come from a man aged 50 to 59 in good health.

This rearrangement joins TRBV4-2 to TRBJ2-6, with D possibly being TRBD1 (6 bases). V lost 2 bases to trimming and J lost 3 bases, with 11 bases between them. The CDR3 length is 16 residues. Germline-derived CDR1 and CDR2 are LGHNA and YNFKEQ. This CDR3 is CASSQIAGDGANVLTF. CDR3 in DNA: TGTGCCAGCAGCCAAATAGCAGGGGATGGGGCCAACGTCCTGACTTTC.

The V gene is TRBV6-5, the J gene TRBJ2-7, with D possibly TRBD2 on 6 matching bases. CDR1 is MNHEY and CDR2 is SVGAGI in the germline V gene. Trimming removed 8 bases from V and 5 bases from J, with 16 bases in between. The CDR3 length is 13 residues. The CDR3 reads CASGGFVADEQYF. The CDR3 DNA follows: TGTGCCAGCGGGGGGTTTGTAGCGGACGAGCAGTACTTC.

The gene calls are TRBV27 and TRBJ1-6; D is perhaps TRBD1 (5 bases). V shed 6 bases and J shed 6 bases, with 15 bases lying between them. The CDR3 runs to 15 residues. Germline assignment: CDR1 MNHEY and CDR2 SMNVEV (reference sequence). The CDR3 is CASRKIDSLNSPLHF. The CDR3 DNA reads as TGTGCCAGCAGAAAGATAGACAGCCTTAATTCACCCCTCCACTTT.

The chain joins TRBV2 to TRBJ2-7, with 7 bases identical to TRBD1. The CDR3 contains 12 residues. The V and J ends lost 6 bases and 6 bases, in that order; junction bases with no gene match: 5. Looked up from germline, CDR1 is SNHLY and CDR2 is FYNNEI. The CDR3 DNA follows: TGTGCCAGCAGGGCGACAGGGAGCGAGCAGTACTTC. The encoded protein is CASRATGSEQYF.

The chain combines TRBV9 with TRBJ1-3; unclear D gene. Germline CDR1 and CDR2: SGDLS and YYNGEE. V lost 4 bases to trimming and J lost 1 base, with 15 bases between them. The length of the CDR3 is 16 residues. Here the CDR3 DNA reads TGTGCCAGCAGCCCAGGCCCCCACGGATCTGGAAACACCATATATTTT. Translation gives CASSPGPHGSGNTIYF.

CDR3 in DNA: TGTGCCAGCACGGGACTTTTTTTTGTAGATACGCAGTATTTT. Amino acid sequence: CASTGLFFVDTQYF. The chain links TRBV2 to TRBJ2-3; maybe TRBD2 (6 bases). CDR1 is SNHLY, CDR2 FYNNEI, per germline. This CDR3 is 14 amino acids long. Trimming shortened V by 7 bases and J by 5 bases, and 16 bases separated the two germline ends.

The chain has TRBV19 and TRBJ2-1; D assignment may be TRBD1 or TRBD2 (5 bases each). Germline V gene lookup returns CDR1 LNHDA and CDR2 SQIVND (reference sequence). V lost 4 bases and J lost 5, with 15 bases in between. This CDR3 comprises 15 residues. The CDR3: CASSTTWGTDNEQFF. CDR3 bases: TGTGCCAGTAGTACCACTTGGGGGACCGACAATGAGCAGTTCTTC.

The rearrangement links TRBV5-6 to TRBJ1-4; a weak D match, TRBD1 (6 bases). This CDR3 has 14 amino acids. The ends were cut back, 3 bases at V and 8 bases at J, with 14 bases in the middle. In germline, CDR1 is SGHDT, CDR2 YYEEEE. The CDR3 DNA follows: TGTGCCAGCAGCTCAGACAGGCGGGGAGAAAAACTGTTTTTT. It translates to CASSSDRRGEKLFF. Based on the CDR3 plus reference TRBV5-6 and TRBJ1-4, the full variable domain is DAGVTQSPTHLIKTRGQQVTLRCSPKSGHDTVSWYQQALGQGPQFIFQYYEEEERQRGNFPDRFSGHQFPNYSSELNVNALLLGDSALYLCASSSDRRGEKLFFGSGTQLSVL.

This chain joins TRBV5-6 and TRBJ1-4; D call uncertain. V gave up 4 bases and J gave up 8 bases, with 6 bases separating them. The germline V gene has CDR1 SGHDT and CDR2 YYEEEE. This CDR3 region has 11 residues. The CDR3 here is CASSVREKLFF. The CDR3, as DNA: TGTGCCAGCAGCGTGCGGGAAAAACTGTTTTTT.

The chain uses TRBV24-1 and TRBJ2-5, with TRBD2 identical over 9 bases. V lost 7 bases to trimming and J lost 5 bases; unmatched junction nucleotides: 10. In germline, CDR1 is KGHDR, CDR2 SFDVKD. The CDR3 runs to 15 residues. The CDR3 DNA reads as TGTGCCACCAGCTCCGCGGGGGGGCCGATTGAGACCCAGTACTTC. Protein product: CATSSAGGPIETQYF.

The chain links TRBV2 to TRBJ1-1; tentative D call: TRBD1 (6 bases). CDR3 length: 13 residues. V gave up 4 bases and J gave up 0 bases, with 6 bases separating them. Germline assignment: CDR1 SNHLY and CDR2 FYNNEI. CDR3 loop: CASSGQVNTEAFF. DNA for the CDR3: TGTGCCAGCAGTGGACAGGTGAACACTGAAGCTTTCTTT.

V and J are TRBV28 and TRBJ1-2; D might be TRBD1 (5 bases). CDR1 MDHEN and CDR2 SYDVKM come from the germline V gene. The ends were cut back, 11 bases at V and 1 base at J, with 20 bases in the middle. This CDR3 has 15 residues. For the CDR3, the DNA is TGTGCCTCTCGAGCCGGGACGTTAGATAACTATGGCTACACCTTC. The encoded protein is CASRAGTLDNYGYTF.

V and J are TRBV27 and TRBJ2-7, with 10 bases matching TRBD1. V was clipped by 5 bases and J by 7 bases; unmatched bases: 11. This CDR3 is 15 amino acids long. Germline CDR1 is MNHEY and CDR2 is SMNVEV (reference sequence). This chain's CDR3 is CASSRGTGDMGEQYF. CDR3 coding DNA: TGTGCCAGCAGTCGCGGGACAGGGGATATGGGGGAGCAGTACTTC.